This paragraph reports one T cell receptor beta chain. Its target is unknown. The sample carries other DNA sequences with the same CDR3. The repertoire was sequenced with immunoSEQ multiplex PCR; TCRdb's copy has only in-frame clones and lacks some. This table has around 2.5 million clones, more than 85% appearing once. Division of CD4+ cells produced a CD45RA+ naive subset and a CD45RA-negative memory subset. This sample is part of a study of shared clonotypes between healthy human individuals. The V end was cut by 0 bases, the J end by 6 bases, with 7 bases between. This CDR3 is 13 amino acids long. Germline V gene data show CDR1 as SGHRS and CDR2 as YFSETQ. Findings of the study overall: It was observed that roughly 5% of naive CD4 clonotypes were shared across several donors. The rarefaction results pointed to incomplete sorted-subset sequencing despite large depth.

The specimen sequenced was naive CD4+ T cells from PBMCs. Subset defined: CD45RA+ positively selected. The chain is built from TRBV5-1 and TRBJ2-1, with a weak D call TRBD2 (5 bases). The receptor's source is a man aged 18 to 29 in good health. Some clones in this sample may be carry-over from other donors' samples. DNA of the CDR3: TGCGCCAGCAGCTTGGGACTACGCAATGAGCAGTTCTTC. Amino acids: CASSLGLRNEQFF.